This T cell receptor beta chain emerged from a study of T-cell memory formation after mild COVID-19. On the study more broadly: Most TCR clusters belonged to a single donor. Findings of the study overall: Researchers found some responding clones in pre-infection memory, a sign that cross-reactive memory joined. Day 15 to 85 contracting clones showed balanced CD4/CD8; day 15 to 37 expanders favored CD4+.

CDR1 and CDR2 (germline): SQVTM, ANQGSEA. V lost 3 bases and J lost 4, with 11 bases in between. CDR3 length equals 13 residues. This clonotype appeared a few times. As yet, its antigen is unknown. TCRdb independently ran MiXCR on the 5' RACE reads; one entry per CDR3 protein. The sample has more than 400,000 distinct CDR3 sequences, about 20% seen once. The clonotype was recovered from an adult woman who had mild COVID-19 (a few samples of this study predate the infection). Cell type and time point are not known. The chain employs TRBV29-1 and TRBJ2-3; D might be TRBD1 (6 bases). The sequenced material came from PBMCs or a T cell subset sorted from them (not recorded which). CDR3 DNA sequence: TGCAGCGTTGAGGGGGACACATCAGATACGCAGTATTTT. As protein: CSVEGDTSDTQYF.